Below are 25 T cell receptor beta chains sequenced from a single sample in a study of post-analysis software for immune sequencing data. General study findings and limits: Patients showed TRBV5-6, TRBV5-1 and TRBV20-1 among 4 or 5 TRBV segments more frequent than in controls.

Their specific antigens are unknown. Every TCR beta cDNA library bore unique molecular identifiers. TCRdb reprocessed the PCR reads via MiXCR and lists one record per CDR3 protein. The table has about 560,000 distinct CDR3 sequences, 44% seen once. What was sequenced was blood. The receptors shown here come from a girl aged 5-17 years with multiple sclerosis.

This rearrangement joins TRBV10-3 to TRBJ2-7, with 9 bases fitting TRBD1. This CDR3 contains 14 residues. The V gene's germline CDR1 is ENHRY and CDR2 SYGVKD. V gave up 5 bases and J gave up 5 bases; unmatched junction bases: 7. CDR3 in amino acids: CAISSRDRANEQYF. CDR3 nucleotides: TGTGCCATCAGTTCCCGGGACAGGGCTAACGAGCAGTACTTC.

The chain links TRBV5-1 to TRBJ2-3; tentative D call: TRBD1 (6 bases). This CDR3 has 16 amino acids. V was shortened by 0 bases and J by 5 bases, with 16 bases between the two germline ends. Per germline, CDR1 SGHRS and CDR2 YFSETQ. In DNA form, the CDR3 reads TGCGCCAGCAGCTTGGGGACAGCATTTCGAGAAGATACGCAGTATTTT. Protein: CASSLGTAFREDTQYF.

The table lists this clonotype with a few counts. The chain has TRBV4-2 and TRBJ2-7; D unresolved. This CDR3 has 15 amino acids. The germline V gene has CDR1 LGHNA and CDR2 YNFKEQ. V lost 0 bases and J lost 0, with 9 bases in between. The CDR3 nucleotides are TGTGCCAGCAGCCAAGATCTGGGAAGCTCCTACGAGCAGTACTTC. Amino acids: CASSQDLGSSYEQYF.

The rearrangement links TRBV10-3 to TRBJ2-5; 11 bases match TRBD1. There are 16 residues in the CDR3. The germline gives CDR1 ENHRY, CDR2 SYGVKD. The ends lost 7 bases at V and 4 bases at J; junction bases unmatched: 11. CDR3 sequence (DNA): TGTGCCATCAAAGGACAGGGGGCGTCTTGGGGAGAGACCCAGTACTTC. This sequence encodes CAIKGQGASWGETQYF.

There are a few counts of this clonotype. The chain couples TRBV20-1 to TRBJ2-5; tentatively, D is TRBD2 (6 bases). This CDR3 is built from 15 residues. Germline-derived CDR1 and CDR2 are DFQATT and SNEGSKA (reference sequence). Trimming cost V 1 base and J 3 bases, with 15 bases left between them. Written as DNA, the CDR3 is TGCAGTGCTAGAGTACTGGAGGGAGTAGAAGAGACCCAGTACTTC. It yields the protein CSARVLEGVEETQYF.

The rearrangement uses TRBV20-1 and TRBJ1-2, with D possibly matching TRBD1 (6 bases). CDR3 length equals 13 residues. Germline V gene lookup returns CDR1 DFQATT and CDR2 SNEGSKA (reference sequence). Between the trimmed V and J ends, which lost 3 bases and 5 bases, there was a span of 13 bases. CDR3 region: CSASRQESYGYTF. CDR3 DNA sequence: TGCAGTGCTAGCCGACAGGAATCGTATGGCTACACCTTC.

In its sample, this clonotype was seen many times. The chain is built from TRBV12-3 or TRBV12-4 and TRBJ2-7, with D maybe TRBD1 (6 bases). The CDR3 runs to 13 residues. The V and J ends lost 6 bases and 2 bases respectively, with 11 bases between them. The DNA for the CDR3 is TGTGCCAGCAGCTCTGGACAGCCCTACGAGCAGTACTTC. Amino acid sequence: CASSSGQPYEQYF.

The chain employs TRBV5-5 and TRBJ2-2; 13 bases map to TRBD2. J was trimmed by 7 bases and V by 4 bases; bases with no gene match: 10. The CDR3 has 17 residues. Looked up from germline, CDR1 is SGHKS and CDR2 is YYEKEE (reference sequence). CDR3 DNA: TGTGCCAGCAGCCCCGAACTAGCGGGGGGGCCAGTCGGGGAGCTGTTTTTT. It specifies CASSPELAGGPVGELFF. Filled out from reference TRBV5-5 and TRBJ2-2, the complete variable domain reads DAGVTQSPTHLIKTRGQQVTLRCSPISGHKSVSWYQQVLGQGPQFIFQYYEKEERGRGNFPDRFSARQFPNYSSELNVNALLLGDSALYLCASSPELAGGPVGELFFGEGSRLTVL.

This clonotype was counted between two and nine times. The CDR3 DNA reads as TGTGCCAGCAGCACGACTAGCGGGGGGTTGACAGATACGCAGTATTTT. Residues: CASSTTSGGLTDTQYF. V gene TRBV7-2 combines with J gene TRBJ2-3, with 13 bases that match TRBD2. V was pared by 5 bases and J by 3 bases, with 5 bases of the junction left unmatched. This CDR3 is built from 16 residues. CDR1 is SGHTA and CDR2 is FQGNSA in the germline V gene.

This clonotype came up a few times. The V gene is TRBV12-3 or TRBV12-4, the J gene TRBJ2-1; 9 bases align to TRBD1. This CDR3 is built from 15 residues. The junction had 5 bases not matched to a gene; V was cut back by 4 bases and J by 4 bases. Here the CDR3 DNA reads TGTGCCAGCAGTTCTGGGACAGGGAAGTACAATGAGCAGTTCTTC. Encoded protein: CASSSGTGKYNEQFF.

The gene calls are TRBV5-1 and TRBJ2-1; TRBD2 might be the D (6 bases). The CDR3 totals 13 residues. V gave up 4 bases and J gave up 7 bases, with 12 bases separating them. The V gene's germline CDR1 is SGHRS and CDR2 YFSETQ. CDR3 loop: CASSLPGGNEQFF. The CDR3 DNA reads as TGCGCCAGCAGCCTCCCAGGAGGGAATGAGCAGTTCTTC.

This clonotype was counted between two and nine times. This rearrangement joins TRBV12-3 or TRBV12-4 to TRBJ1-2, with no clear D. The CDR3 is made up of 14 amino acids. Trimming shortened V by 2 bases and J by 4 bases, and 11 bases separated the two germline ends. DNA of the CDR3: TGTGCCAGCAGTTTATCGGTCAGCGGCTATGGCTACACCTTC. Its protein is CASSLSVSGYGYTF.

CDR3 DNA: TGCAGTGCTAGAGGGCAGGGTGATGGCTACACCTTC. Protein product: CSARGQGDGYTF. The gene calls are TRBV20-1 and TRBJ1-2; D may be TRBD1 (5 bases). Between the trimmed V and J ends, which lost 1 base and 6 bases, there was a span of 9 bases. The germline V gene encodes CDR1 DFQATT and CDR2 SNEGSKA (reference sequence). The CDR3 is 12 amino acids.

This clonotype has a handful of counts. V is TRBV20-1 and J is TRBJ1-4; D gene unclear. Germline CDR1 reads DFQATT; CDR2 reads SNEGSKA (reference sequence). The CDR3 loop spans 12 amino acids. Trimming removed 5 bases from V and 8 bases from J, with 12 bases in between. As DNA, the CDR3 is TGCAGTGCTGCCGGACGAGGGGAAAAACTGTTTTTT. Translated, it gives CSAAGRGEKLFF.

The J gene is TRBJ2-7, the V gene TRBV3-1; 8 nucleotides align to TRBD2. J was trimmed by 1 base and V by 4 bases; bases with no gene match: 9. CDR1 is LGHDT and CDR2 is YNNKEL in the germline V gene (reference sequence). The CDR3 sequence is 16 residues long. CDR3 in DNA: TGTGCCAGCAGCCCGGACAGCGGGAGCCGATCCTACGAGCAGTACTTC. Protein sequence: CASSPDSGSRSYEQYF.

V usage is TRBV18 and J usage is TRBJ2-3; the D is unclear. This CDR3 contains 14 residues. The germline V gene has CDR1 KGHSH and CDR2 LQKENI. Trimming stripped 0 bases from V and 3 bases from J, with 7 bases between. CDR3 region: CASSPPLMTDTQYF. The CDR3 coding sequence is TGTGCCAGCTCACCACCGTTAATGACAGATACGCAGTATTTT.

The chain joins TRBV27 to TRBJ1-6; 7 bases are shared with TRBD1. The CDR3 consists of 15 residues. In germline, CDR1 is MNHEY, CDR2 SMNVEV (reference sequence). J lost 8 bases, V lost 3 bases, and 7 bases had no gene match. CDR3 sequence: CASSFRQGVDSPLHF. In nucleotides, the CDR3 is TGTGCCAGCAGTTTTCGCCAGGGGGTCGATTCACCCCTCCACTTT.

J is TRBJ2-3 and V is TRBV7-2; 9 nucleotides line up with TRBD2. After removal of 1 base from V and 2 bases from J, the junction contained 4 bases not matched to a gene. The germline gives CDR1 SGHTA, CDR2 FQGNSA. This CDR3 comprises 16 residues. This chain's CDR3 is CASSLVASGTTDTQYF. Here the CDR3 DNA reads TGTGCCAGCAGCTTAGTGGCTAGCGGGACCACAGATACGCAGTATTTT.

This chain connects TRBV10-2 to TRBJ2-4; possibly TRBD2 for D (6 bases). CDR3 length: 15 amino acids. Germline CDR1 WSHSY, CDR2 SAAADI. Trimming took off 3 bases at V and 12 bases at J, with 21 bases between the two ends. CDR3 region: CASSEGSYSPEGQYF. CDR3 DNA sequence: TGCGCCAGCAGTGAAGGAAGCTATAGCCCGGAGGGTCAGTACTTC.

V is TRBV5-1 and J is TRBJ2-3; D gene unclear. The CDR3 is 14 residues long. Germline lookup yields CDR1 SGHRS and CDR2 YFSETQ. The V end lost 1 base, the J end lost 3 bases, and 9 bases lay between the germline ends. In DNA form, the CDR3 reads TGCGCCAGCAGCTTGTCCGCGAGTACAGATACGCAGTATTTT. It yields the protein CASSLSASTDTQYF.

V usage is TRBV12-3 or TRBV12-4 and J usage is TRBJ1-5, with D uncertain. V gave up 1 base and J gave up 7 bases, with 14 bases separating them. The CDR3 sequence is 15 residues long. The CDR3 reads CASSLGGSMMQPQHF. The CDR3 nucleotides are TGTGCCAGCAGTTTAGGAGGGTCCATGATGCAGCCCCAGCATTTT.

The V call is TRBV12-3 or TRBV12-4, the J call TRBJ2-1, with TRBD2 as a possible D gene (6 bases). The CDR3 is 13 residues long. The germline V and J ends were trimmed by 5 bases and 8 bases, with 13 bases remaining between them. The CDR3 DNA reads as TGTGCCAGCAGTCAGACTAGGGCCGATGAGCAGTTCTTC. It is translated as CASSQTRADEQFF.

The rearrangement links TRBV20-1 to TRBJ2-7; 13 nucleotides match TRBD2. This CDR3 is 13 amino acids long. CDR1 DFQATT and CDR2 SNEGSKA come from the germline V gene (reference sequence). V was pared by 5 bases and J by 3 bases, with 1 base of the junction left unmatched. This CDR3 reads CSAGTSGDYEQYF. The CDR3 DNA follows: TGCAGTGCTGGGACTAGCGGGGACTACGAGCAGTACTTC.

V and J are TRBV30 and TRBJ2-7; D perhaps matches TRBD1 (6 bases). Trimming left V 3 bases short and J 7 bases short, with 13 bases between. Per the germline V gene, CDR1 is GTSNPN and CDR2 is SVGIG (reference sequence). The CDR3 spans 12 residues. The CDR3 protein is CAWSQGLEEQYF. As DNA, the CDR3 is TGTGCCTGGAGCCAGGGGCTAGAAGAGCAGTACTTC.

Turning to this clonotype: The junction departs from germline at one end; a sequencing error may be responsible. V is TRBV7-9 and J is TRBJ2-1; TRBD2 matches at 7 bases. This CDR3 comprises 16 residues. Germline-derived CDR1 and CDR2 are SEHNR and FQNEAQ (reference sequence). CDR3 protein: CTSSLDASGGHNEQFF. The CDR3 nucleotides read TGTACCAGCAGCTTAGACGCGTCGGGGGGTCACAATGAGCAGTTCTTC.